This TCR beta chain was sequenced during a study of control samples from healthy donors and cancer patients. Profiling relied on immunoSEQ multiplex PCR, and the TCRdb table lists in-frame clones only, not all of them. The sample lists 100,000 to 150,000 clones; around 94% were seen once. Trimming took 0 bases from V and 1 from J, leaving 6 bases between them. There are 13 residues in the CDR3. CDR1 and CDR2 (germline): GTSNPN, SVGIG (reference sequence). For this clone: Other DNA sequences within the sample encode an identical CDR3.

The chain is built from TRBV30 and TRBJ1-1; D remains ambiguous. The TCR comes from an elderly man with head and neck cancer. The sequenced sample consisted of PBMCs. CDR3 residues: CAWSVGRNTEAFF. The CDR3 nucleotides read TGTGCCTGGAGTGTCGGAAGGAACACTGAAGCTTTCTTT.